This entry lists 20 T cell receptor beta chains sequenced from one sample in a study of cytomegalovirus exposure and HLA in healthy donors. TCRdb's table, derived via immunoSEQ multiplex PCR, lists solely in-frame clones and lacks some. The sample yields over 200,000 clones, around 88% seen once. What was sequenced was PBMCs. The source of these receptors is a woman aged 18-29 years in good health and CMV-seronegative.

The CDR3 DNA follows: TGTGCCAGCTCACCCCTCGGGACTAGTCTCGTAGATGAGCAGTTCTTC. Protein: CASSPLGTSLVDEQFF. The chain is built from TRBV18 and TRBJ2-1, with TRBD2 matching 8 bases. With V trimmed by 3 bases and J by 8 bases, 12 bases remained unmatched. The CDR3 runs 16 residues. Looked up from germline, CDR1 is KGHSH and CDR2 is LQKENI.

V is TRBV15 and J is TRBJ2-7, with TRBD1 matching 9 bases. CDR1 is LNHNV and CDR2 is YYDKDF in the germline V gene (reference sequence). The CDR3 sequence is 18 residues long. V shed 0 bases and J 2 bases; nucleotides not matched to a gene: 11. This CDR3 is CATSRDQPGQGMAYEQYF. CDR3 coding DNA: TGTGCCACCAGCAGAGATCAACCGGGACAGGGAATGGCCTACGAGCAGTACTTC.

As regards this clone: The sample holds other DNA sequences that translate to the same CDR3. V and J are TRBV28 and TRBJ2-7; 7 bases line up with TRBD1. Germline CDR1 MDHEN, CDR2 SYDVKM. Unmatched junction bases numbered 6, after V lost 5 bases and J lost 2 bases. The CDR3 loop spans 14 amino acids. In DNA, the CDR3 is TGTGCCAGCAGTACTCGGGACAGAACCTACGAGCAGTACTTC. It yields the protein CASSTRDRTYEQYF. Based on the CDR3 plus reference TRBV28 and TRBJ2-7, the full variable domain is DVKVTQSSRYLVKRTGEKVFLECVQDMDHENMFWYRQDPGLGLRLIYFSYDVKMKEKGDIPEGYSVSREKKERFSLILESASTNQTSMYLCASSTRDRTYEQYFGPGTRLTVT.

The CDR3 sequence is CASSLSEGGTQYF. The CDR3, as DNA: TGTGCCAGCAGTTTATCAGAGGGCGGGACCCAGTACTTC. The rearrangement uses TRBV27 and TRBJ2-5, with D maybe TRBD2 (5 bases). With 0 bases removed from V and 7 bases from J, the gap between germline ends came to 9 bases. The CDR3 spans 13 residues. Germline assignment: CDR1 MNHEY and CDR2 SMNVEV (reference sequence).

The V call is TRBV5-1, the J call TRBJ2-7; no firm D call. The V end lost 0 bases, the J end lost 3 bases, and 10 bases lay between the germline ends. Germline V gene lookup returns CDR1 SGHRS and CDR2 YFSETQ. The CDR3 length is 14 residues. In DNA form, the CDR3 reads TGCGCCAGCAGCTTGGATAGCAGCTACTACGAGCAGTACTTC. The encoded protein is CASSLDSSYYEQYF.

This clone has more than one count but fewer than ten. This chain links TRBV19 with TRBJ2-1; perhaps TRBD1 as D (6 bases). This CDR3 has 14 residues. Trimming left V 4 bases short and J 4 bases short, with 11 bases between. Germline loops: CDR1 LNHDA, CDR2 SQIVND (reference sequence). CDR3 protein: CASSRGLGYNEQFF. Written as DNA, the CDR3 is TGTGCCAGTAGTAGGGGGCTGGGGTACAATGAGCAGTTCTTC.

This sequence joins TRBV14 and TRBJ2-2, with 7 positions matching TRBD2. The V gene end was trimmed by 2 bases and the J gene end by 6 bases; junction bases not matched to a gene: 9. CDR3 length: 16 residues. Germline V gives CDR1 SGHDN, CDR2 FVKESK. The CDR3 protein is CASSQKGLVRAGELFF. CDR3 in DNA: TGTGCCAGCAGCCAAAAAGGACTAGTACGAGCCGGGGAGCTGTTTTTT. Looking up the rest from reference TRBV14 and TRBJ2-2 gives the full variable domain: EAGVTQFPSHSVIEKGQTVTLRCDPISGHDNLYWYRRVMGKEIKFLLHFVKESKQDESGMPNNRFLAERTGGTYSTLKVQPAELEDSGVYFCASSQKGLVRAGELFFGEGSRLTVL.

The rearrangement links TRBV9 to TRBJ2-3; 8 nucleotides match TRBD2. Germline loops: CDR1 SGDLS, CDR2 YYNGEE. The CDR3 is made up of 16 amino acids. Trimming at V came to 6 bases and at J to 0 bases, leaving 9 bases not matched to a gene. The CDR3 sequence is CASIPIERESTDTQYF. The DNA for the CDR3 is TGTGCCAGCATCCCTATAGAGCGGGAGAGCACAGATACGCAGTATTTT.

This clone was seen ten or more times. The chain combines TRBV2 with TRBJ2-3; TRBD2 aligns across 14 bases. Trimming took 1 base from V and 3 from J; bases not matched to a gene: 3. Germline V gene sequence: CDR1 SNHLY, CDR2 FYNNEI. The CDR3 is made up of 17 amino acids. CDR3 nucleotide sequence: TGTGCCAGCAGTGAAGGGACTAGCGGGAGGATAACAGATACGCAGTATTTT. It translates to CASSEGTSGRITDTQYF.

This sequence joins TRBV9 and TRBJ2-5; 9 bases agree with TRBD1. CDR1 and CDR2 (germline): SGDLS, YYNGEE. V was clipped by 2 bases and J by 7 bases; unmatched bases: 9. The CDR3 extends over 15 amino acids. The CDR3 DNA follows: TGTGCCAGCAGCGTCGTAGGACAGGGGCACGGGACCCAGTACTTC. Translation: CASSVVGQGHGTQYF. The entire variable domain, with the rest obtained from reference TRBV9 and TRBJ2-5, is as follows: DSGVTQTPKHLITATGQRVTLRCSPRSGDLSVYWYQQSLDQGLQFLIQYYNGEERAKGNILERFSAQQFPDLHSELNLSSLELGDSALYFCASSVVGQGHGTQYFGPGTRLLVL.

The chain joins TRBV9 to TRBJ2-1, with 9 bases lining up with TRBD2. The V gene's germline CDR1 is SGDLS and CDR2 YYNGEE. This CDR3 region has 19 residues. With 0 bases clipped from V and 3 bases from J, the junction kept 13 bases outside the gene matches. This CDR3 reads CASSVGRFLSGRDYNEQFF. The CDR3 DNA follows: TGTGCCAGCAGCGTAGGGAGATTTCTTAGCGGGAGAGACTACAATGAGCAGTTCTTC.

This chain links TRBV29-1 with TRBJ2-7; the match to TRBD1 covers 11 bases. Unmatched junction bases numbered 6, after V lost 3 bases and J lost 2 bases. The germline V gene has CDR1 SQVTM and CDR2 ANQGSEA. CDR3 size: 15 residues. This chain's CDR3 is CSVELGDRGTYEQYF. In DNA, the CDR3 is TGCAGCGTTGAGTTGGGGGACAGGGGGACCTACGAGCAGTACTTC.

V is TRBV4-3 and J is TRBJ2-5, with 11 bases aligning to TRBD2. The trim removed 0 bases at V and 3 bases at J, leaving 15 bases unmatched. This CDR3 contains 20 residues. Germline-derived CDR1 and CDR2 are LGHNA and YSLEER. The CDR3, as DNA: TGCGCCAGCAGCCAAGATTGGTCGGCTAGCGGGAGGACACTAAAAGAGACCCAGTACTTC. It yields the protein CASSQDWSASGRTLKETQYF.

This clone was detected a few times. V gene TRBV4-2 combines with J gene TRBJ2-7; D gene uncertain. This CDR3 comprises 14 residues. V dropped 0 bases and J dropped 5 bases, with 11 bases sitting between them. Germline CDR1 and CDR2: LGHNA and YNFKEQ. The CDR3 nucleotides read TGTGCCAGCAGCCAAGATCAGACTGTCGACGAGCAGTACTTC. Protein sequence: CASSQDQTVDEQYF.

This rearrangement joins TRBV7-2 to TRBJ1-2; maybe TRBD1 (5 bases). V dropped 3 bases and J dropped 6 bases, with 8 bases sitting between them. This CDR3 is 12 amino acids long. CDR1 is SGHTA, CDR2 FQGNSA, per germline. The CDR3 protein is CASSFKGDGYTF. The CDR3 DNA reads TGTGCCAGCAGCTTCAAAGGGGATGGCTACACCTTC. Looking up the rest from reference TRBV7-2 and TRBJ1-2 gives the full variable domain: GAGVSQSPSNKVTEKGKDVELRCDPISGHTALYWYRQSLGQGLEFLIYFQGNSAPDKSGLPSDRFSAERTGGSVSTLTIQRTQQEDSAVYLCASSFKGDGYTFGSGTRLTVV.

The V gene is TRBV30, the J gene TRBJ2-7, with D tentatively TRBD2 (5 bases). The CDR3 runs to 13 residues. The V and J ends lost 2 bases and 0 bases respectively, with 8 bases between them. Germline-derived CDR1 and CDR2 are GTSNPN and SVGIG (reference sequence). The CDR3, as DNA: TGTGCCTGGAGTTACGGGGTCTCCTACGAGCAGTACTTC. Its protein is CAWSYGVSYEQYF.

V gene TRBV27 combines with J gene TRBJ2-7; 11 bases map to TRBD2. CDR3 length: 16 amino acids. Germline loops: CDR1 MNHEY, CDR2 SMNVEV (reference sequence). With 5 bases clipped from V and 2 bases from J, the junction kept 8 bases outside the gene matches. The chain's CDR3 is CASSLLLAGGPYEQYF. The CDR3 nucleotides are TGTGCCAGCAGTCTACTTTTAGCGGGAGGGCCCTACGAGCAGTACTTC.

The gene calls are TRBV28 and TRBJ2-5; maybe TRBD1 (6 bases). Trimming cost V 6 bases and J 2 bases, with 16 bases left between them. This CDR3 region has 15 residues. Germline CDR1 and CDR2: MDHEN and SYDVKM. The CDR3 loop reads CASSSGQTSQETQYF. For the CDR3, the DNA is TGTGCCAGCAGCTCCGGACAGACCTCTCAAGAGACCCAGTACTTC.

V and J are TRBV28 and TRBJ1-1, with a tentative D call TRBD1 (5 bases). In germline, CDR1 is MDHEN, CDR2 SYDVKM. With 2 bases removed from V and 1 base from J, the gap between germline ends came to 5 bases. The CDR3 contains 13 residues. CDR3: CASSLQGNTEAFF. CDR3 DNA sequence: TGTGCCAGCAGTTTACAGGGGAACACTGAAGCTTTCTTT.

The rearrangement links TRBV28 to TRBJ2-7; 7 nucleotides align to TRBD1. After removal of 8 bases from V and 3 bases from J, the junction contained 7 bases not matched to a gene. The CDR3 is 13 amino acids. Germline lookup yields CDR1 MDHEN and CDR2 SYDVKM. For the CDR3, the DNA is TGTGCCAGCCTAGGACAGGAAAACTACGAGCAGTACTTC. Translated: CASLGQENYEQYF.